A selection of T cell receptor beta chains follows, all from one sample in a study of blood T cell repertoires in COVID-19. Data came from immunoSEQ multiplex PCR; TCRdb stores just in-frame clones and leaves some out. The repertoire consists of about 60,000 clones, with roughly 84% occurring once and the leading ten covering approximately 17%. Sequenced: peripheral blood. The receptors shown here come from a man between 65 and 85 years old with active COVID-19. CDR3s include the opening cysteine and the closing phenylalanine or tryptophan. Fields, in order: V gene, clone size, D gene, J gene, CDR3 protein, CDR3 DNA. A D gene is named only where the DNA matches it firmly. Rows give clone size only sometimes, using once, few, many, or a class for an expanded clone.

TRBV7-7	.	.	TRBJ2-2	CASSLMETGELFF	TGTGCCAGCAGCTTAATGGAGACCGGGGAGCTGTTTTTT
TRBV3-1/TRBV3-2	.	.	TRBJ2-7	CASSQDRALEQYF	TGTGCCAGCAGCCAAGATCGAGCGCTCGAGCAGTACTTC
TRBV6-2/TRBV6-3	.	TRBD2	TRBJ2-5	CASSAGTSGRLETQYF	TGTGCCAGCAGTGCCGGGACTAGCGGGAGATTAGAGACCCAGTACTTC
TRBV2	.	.	TRBJ1-1	CASMGQPNTEAFF	TGTGCCAGCATGGGACAACCGAACACTGAAGCTTTCTTT
TRBV6-2/TRBV6-3	few	TRBD2	TRBJ2-1	CASSYPSVGASGYNEQFF	TGTGCCAGCAGTTACCCCTCCGTCGGGGCTAGCGGATACAATGAGCAGTTCTTC
TRBV18	.	.	TRBJ1-3	CASSPPGVRAGNTIYF	TGTGCCAGCTCACCCCCCGGGGTGAGGGCTGGAAACACCATATATTTT
TRBV7-2	.	.	TRBJ2-7	CASSLGNGYEQYF	TGTGCCAGCAGCTTAGGTAACGGTTACGAGCAGTACTTC
TRBV6-8	.	TRBD2	TRBJ2-3	CASSYSFGLAGGGTDTQYF	TGTGCCAGCAGTTACTCGTTCGGACTAGCGGGAGGAGGCACAGATACGCAGTATTTT
TRBV4-3	.	.	TRBJ2-1	CASSFRDGENEQFF	TGCGCCAGCAGTTTCCGAGACGGGGAAAATGAGCAGTTCTTC
TRBV6-6	.	TRBD1	TRBJ2-1	CASSPGQGYYNEQFF	TGTGCCAGCAGCCCAGGACAGGGATATTACAATGAGCAGTTCTTC
TRBV6-6	.	TRBD1	TRBJ2-7	CASSGGTGGSYEQYF	TGTGCCAGCAGTGGTGGGACAGGGGGTAGCTACGAGCAGTACTTC
TRBV7-2	.	.	TRBJ2-1	CASSSVWMTSYNEQFF	TGTGCCAGCAGCTCCGTCTGGATGACTAGTTACAATGAGCAGTTCTTC
TRBV9	.	TRBD2	TRBJ2-7	CASSVGLAGGPSEQYF	TGTGCCAGCAGCGTCGGACTAGCGGGAGGGCCCTCCGAGCAGTACTTC
TRBV5-1	.	TRBD1	TRBJ2-3	CASSSGQVTTDTQYF	TGCGCCAGCAGCTCCGGACAGGTGACCACAGATACGCAGTATTTT
TRBV9	.	TRBD1	TRBJ2-3	CASSPRGQLTDTQYF	TGTGCCAGCAGCCCTAGGGGACAGCTCACAGATACGCAGTATTTT
TRBV2	.	.	TRBJ1-4	CASSVGQKFNEKLFF	TGTGCCAGCAGTGTTGGACAGAAGTTTAATGAAAAACTGTTTTTT
TRBV28	.	TRBD1	TRBJ2-7	CASSTGTGGVPYEQYF	TGTGCCAGCAGTACCGGGACAGGGGGCGTCCCCTACGAGCAGTACTTC
TRBV28	.	TRBD1	TRBJ1-1	CASRIQGWNTEAFF	TGTGCCAGCAGGATACAGGGGTGGAACACTGAAGCTTTCTTT
TRBV7-3	.	.	TRBJ2-3	CASSLVGQLSDTQYF	TGTGCCAGCAGCTTAGTCGGACAGTTGTCAGATACGCAGTATTTT
TRBV19	many	TRBD2	TRBJ2-3	CASSSRLAGMGDTQYF	TGTGCCAGTAGTTCCCGACTAGCGGGAATGGGCGATACGCAGTATTTT
TRBV6-4	.	TRBD1	TRBJ2-1	CASSGRQGSSYNEQFF	TGTGCCAGCAGTGGCCGACAGGGGAGCTCCTACAATGAGCAGTTCTTC
TRBV24-1	.	TRBD2	TRBJ2-1	CATSDRLAGGLDEQFF	TGTGCCACCAGTGATAGGCTAGCGGGAGGTCTCGATGAGCAGTTCTTC
TRBV29-1	.	TRBD1	TRBJ1-2	CSVERQGNAGYTF	TGCAGCGTTGAAAGACAGGGGAACGCCGGCTACACCTTC
TRBV18	.	TRBD1	TRBJ1-4	CASSPDRSNEKLFF	TGTGCCAGCTCACCGGACAGGAGTAATGAAAAACTGTTTTTT
TRBV7-9	.	TRBD2	TRBJ2-5	CASSAGTSGQETQYF	TGTGCCAGCAGCGCCGGGACTAGCGGTCAAGAGACCCAGTACTTC
TRBV27	.	TRBD2	TRBJ2-1	CASSSGTSGRSEQFF	TGTGCCAGCAGTTCGGGGACTAGCGGGAGGAGCGAGCAGTTCTTC
TRBV7-9	few	.	TRBJ2-3	CASSLGPVSTDTQYF	TGTGCCAGCAGCTTAGGTCCGGTGAGCACAGATACGCAGTATTTT
TRBV6-6	.	TRBD2	TRBJ2-7	CASSYSASGSSEQYF	TGTGCCAGCAGTTACTCGGCTAGCGGGAGCAGCGAGCAGTACTTC
TRBV14	.	TRBD1	TRBJ2-7	CASSPASGQGGTEQYF	TGTGCCAGCAGCCCAGCCTCGGGACAGGGGGGGACCGAGCAGTACTTC
TRBV7-2	.	.	TRBJ2-2	CASSPTNTGELFF	TGTGCCAGCAGCCCAACAAACACCGGGGAGCTGTTTTTT
TRBV6-5	.	TRBD1	TRBJ1-5	CASSYDRASNQPQHF	TGTGCCAGCAGTTACGACAGGGCTAGCAATCAGCCCCAGCATTTT
TRBV7-2	.	TRBD2	TRBJ2-2	CASSPRGSGSLTGELFF	TGTGCCAGCAGCCCGCGTGGTAGCGGGAGTCTAACCGGGGAGCTGTTTTTT
TRBV29-1	.	.	TRBJ2-1	CSGVQAASEQFF	TGCAGCGGAGTCCAGGCCGCCAGTGAGCAGTTCTTC
TRBV5-4	once	.	TRBJ2-3	CASSLGGGSDTQYF	TGTGCCAGCAGCTTGGGGGGAGGTTCAGATACGCAGTATTTT
TRBV21-1	.	.	TRBJ2-2	CASSIRDKHNTGELFF	TGTGCCAGCAGCATACGGGACAAGCACAACACCGGGGAGCTGTTTTTT
TRBV28	few	TRBD2	TRBJ2-1	CASGRLSGGVNEQFF	TGTGCCAGCGGAAGACTGTCGGGGGGGGTCAATGAGCAGTTCTTC
TRBV7-2	.	.	TRBJ2-5	CASRGEAWTQYF	TGTGCCAGCAGAGGCGAGGCTTGGACCCAGTACTTC
TRBV20-1	.	.	TRBJ1-2	CSASFEPRYGYTF	TGCAGTGCTAGTTTTGAGCCTCGGTATGGCTACACCTTC
TRBV7-8	.	TRBD1	TRBJ1-5	CASSARRRQGDQPQHF	TGTGCCAGCAGCGCCCGACGTAGACAGGGAGACCAGCCCCAGCATTTT
TRBV12-5	.	TRBD1	TRBJ1-1	CASGLPLWDRVESEAFF	TGTGCTAGTGGTTTGCCCCTTTGGGACAGGGTTGAGAGTGAAGCTTTCTTT
TRBV19	.	TRBD1	TRBJ2-7	CASSPWTGADEQYF	TGTGCCAGTAGTCCATGGACAGGGGCGGACGAGCAGTACTTC
TRBV9	.	.	TRBJ2-5	CASSPREGRFKETQYF	TGTGCCAGCAGCCCCCGGGAAGGGAGATTCAAAGAGACCCAGTACTTC
TRBV4-1	.	.	TRBJ1-2	CASSQGSQNSYGYTF	TGCGCCAGCAGCCAAGGATCACAGAATTCCTATGGCTACACCTTC
TRBV6-1	.	.	TRBJ2-3	CASRSTGDTQYF	TGTGCCAGCAGATCAACAGGCGATACGCAGTATTTT
TRBV7-2	.	.	TRBJ1-2	CASSPGQRTNYGYTF	TGTGCCAGCAGCCCTGGACAGCGTACTAACTATGGCTACACCTTC
TRBV7-2	.	TRBD1	TRBJ1-5	CASSRTGDNQPQHF	TGTGCCAGCAGCAGGACAGGGGACAATCAGCCCCAGCATTTT
TRBV29-1	few	.	TRBJ1-1	CSVGGGNTEAFF	TGCAGCGTGGGGGGAGGGAACACTGAAGCTTTCTTT
TRBV18	few	TRBD1	TRBJ2-2	CASSPTGGNTGELFF	TGTGCCAGCTCACCAACAGGGGGCAACACCGGGGAGCTGTTTTTT
TRBV7-6	.	.	TRBJ2-3	CASSSLLRSTDTQYF	TGTGCCAGCAGCTCTTTATTACGGAGCACAGATACGCAGTATTTT
TRBV12-3/TRBV12-4	.	.	TRBJ2-5	CASTQGIGETQYF	TGTGCCAGCACCCAGGGGATAGGGGAGACCCAGTACTTC
TRBV18	few	.	TRBJ1-5	CASSPFPGDNNILNSNQPQHF	TGTGCCAGCTCACCATTCCCCGGGGACAATAACATTTTAAATAGCAATCAGCCCCAGCATTTT
TRBV12-5	few	.	TRBJ2-2	CASGSDRTFTGELFF	TGTGCTAGTGGTTCCGACAGGACCTTCACCGGGGAGCTGTTTTTT
TRBV7-2	once	.	TRBJ2-7	CASSYLFASGEQYF	TGTGCCAGCAGCTACCTCTTCGCGTCGGGCGAGCAGTACTTC